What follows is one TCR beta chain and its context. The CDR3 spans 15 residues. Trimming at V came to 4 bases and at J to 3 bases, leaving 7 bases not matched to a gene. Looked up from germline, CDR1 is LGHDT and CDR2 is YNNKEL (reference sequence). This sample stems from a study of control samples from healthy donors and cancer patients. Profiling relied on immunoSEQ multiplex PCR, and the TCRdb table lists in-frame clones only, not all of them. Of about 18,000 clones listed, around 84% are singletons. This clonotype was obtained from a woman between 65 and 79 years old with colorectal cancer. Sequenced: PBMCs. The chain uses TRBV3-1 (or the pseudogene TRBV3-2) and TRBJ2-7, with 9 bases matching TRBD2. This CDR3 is CASSPGPAGGYEQYF. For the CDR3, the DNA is TGTGCCAGCAGCCCCGGACCAGCGGGAGGCTACGAGCAGTACTTC.